The entry that follows covers one T cell receptor (beta chain) sequence. Trimming removed 2 bases from V and 5 bases from J, with 13 bases in between. The germline gives CDR1 LNHNV, CDR2 YYDKDF (reference sequence). The CDR3 runs 14 residues. Naivety among CD8 cells was defined by CD45RO negativity and positive CCR7 selection, thereby excluding terminally differentiated effector memory CD45RA+ cells. There were no recent acute infections or vaccinations among the donors, who were healthy HIV-negative adults. The source of the sample is a study of shared clonotypes between healthy human individuals. As for the study in general: The donor group consisted of a couple of women and a few men, aged 18 to 49. Researchers assigned three CD4 naive, three CD4 memory, two CD8 naive and one CD8 memory plate to each donor.

Template for every sorted-subset replicate PCR totaled approximately 0.2 ug DNA, 30,000 to 35,000 T cell genomes. Only in-frame clones appear in the TCRdb table, and some are missing; sequencing was by immunoSEQ multiplex PCR. Among roughly 2.1 million clones listed, 85% to 95% were seen once. The TCR sequence derives from a young man in good health. Some clones in this sample may be carry-over from other donors' samples. The sequenced sample consisted of naive CD8+ T cells from PBMCs. The rearrangement links TRBV15 to TRBJ2-7; D remains ambiguous. For the CDR3, the DNA is TGTGCCACCAGCAGAAACCAGGTAACAGACGAGCAGTACTTC. Encoded protein: CATSRNQVTDEQYF. Combining the CDR3 with reference TRBV15 and TRBJ2-7 gives the whole variable domain DAMVIQNPRYQVTQFGKPVTLSCSQTLNHNVMYWYQQKSSQAPKLLFHYYDKDFNNEADTPDNFQSRRPNTSFCFLDIRSPGLGDTAMYLCATSRNQVTDEQYFGPGTRLTVT.